The rows below give T cell receptor beta chains drawn from one sample of a study of human T cells and chemical hapten exposure. From the 5' RACE reads, TCRdb called clonotypes with MiXCR, one entry per CDR3 protein. Among 70,000 to 85,000 distinct CDR3 sequences listed, more than 15% were seen once. The source is a female donor in good health. CDR3s include the opening cysteine and the closing phenylalanine or tryptophan. The order of the fields is D gene, clone size, J gene, V gene, CDR3 protein, CDR3 DNA. A D gene is named only where the DNA matches it firmly. Some rows have no size entry. The others give once, few or many, or a class for an expanded clone.

NA | few | TRBJ1-4 | TRBV12-3/TRBV12-4 | CASSLANVRQGEKLFF | TGTGCCAGCAGTTTAGCGAATGTCCGGCAGGGTGAAAAACTGTTTTTT
NA | few | TRBJ1-5 | TRBV12-3/TRBV12-4 | CASSSTYGGQPQHF | TGTGCCAGCAGTTCAACTTACGGGGGGCAGCCCCAGCATTTT
NA | NA | TRBJ2-5 | TRBV5-1 | CASGPQGPETQYF | TGCGCCAGCGGACCCCAGGGGCCAGAGACCCAGTACTTC
NA | few | TRBJ1-3 | TRBV5-1 | CASRLQGPGNTIYF | TGCGCCAGCAGATTACAGGGTCCTGGAAACACCATATATTTT
TRBD1 | NA | TRBJ1-4 | TRBV7-9 | CASHPRGPREKLFF | TGTGCCAGCCACCCGAGGGGGCCCCGGGAAAAACTGTTTTTT
NA | few | TRBJ2-5 | TRBV5-1 | CASSEGSGETQYF | TGCGCCAGCAGTGAGGGATCCGGGGAGACCCAGTACTTC
TRBD2 | NA | TRBJ2-5 | TRBV7-2 | CASRRIAGSIPRYQETQYF | TGTGCCAGCAGGCGAATAGCGGGATCAATCCCCCGGTACCAAGAGACCCAGTACTTC
NA | few | TRBJ1-4 | TRBV28 | CASTQRGATNEKLFF | TGTGCCAGCACTCAGAGGGGTGCAACTAATGAAAAACTGTTTTTT
NA | few | TRBJ1-2 | TRBV5-1 | CASSYGTSQGYGYTF | TGCGCCAGCAGCTACGGGACATCCCAGGGGTATGGCTACACCTTC
TRBD2 | many | TRBJ2-3 | TRBV10-3 | CASERDLSDTQYF | TGTGCCAGTGAGCGGGATTTGTCAGATACGCAGTATTTT
NA | NA | TRBJ2-3 | TRBV13 | CASSLFTDITDTQYF | TGTGCCAGCAGCTTATTTACGGACATCACAGATACGCAGTATTTT
TRBD2 | NA | TRBJ2-7 | TRBV11-2 | CASSLGLAANYEQYF | TGTGCCAGCAGCTTAGGACTAGCGGCGAACTACGAGCAGTACTTC
NA | few | TRBJ1-2 | TRBV6-2/TRBV6-3 | CASSYDPFGYTF | TGTGCCAGCAGTTATGATCCTTTCGGCTACACCTTC
NA | NA | TRBJ1-4 | TRBV30 | CAWSGWNEKLFF | TGTGCCTGGAGTGGGTGGAATGAAAAACTGTTTTTT
NA | few | TRBJ1-1 | TRBV6-5 | CASSYYAAGTEAFF | TGTGCCAGCAGTTATTATGCGGCGGGCACTGAAGCTTTCTTT
TRBD1 | NA | TRBJ1-6 | TRBV7-8 | CASRGTGGSTPLHF | TGTGCCAGCAGGGGGACAGGGGGTTCGACACCCCTCCACTTT
NA | NA | TRBJ2-2 | TRBV28 | CASTRAGRSGELFF | TGTGCCAGCACCCGAGCAGGGAGATCCGGGGAGCTGTTTTTT
NA | NA | TRBJ1-3 | TRBV7-2 | CASNFPRGSGNTIYF | TGTGCCAGCAACTTCCCTCGGGGCTCTGGAAACACCATATATTTT
NA | NA | TRBJ2-1 | TRBV29-1 | CSVEDPTSVQFF | TGCAGCGTTGAAGATCCGACCTCCGTCCAGTTCTTC
NA | few | TRBJ1-5 | TRBV7-9 | CASRYRVGLNSNQPQHF | TGTGCCAGCAGATATAGGGTAGGACTTAATAGCAATCAGCCCCAGCATTTT
TRBD1 | once | TRBJ1-1 | TRBV15 | CATSRDREGTEAFF | TGTGCCACCAGCAGGGACAGGGAGGGGACTGAAGCTTTCTTT
TRBD2 | few | TRBJ2-7 | TRBV20-1 | CSATPRARGGSYEQYF | TGCAGTGCTACCCCTAGGGCCCGGGGAGGGTCCTACGAGCAGTACTTC
TRBD2 | NA | TRBJ2-1 | TRBV20-1 | CSATPGGYNEQFF | TGCAGTGCTACTCCGGGGGGGTACAATGAGCAGTTCTTC
NA | few | TRBJ2-6 | TRBV20-1 | CSALGLSGANVLTF | TGCAGTGCTTTAGGACTTTCCGGGGCCAACGTCCTGACTTTC
NA | NA | TRBJ1-2 | TRBV20-1 | CSAPRGSNYGYTF | TGCAGTGCCCCTCGGGGTTCTAACTATGGCTACACCTTC
NA | medium-sized | TRBJ1-1 | TRBV12-3/TRBV12-4 | CASSLTTPNTEAFF | TGTGCCAGCAGTTTAACAACACCGAACACTGAAGCTTTCTTT
NA | NA | TRBJ2-3 | TRBV28 | CASSQAIARGTDTQYF | TGTGCCAGCAGTCAAGCTATAGCGCGTGGCACAGATACGCAGTATTTT
NA | NA | TRBJ1-6 | TRBV30 | CAWSVAGSRSNSPLHF | TGTGCCTGGAGTGTCGCTGGGAGTAGGAGTAATTCACCCCTCCACTTT
TRBD2 | few | TRBJ2-1 | TRBV12-3/TRBV12-4 | CASSLKASGRDEQFF | TGTGCCAGCAGTTTAAAGGCTAGCGGGAGGGATGAGCAGTTCTTC
NA | NA | TRBJ1-1 | TRBV20-1 | CSARNRGVDLEAFF | TGCAGTGCCCGCAATAGGGGGGTGGACCTCGAAGCTTTCTTT
TRBD1 | many | TRBJ2-7 | TRBV6-5 | CASSYGQGGYEQYF | TGTGCCAGCAGTTACGGACAGGGCGGATACGAGCAGTACTTC
NA | few | TRBJ1-1 | TRBV5-5 | CASSLVAGNTEAFF | TGTGCCAGCAGCTTGGTCGCTGGGAACACTGAAGCTTTCTTT
NA | few | TRBJ2-1 | TRBV20-1 | CSARDSGFGIGGQFF | TGCAGTGCTAGAGACTCGGGTTTTGGTATTGGGGGGCAGTTCTTC
TRBD2 | NA | TRBJ2-1 | TRBV20-1 | CSASSLADYNEQFF | TGCAGTGCTAGCAGTCTAGCGGACTACAATGAGCAGTTCTTC
TRBD2 | NA | TRBJ2-5 | TRBV20-1 | CSAPGLAGPPQYF | TGCAGTGCACCGGGACTAGCGGGGCCTCCCCAGTACTTC
TRBD1 | NA | TRBJ1-5 | TRBV20-1 | CSASPGTGEQPQHF | TGCAGTGCTAGTCCCGGGACAGGGGAACAGCCCCAGCATTTT
NA | NA | TRBJ1-4 | TRBV7-2 | CASSKQVATNEKLFF | TGTGCCAGCAGCAAACAGGTTGCAACTAATGAAAAACTGTTTTTT
NA | NA | TRBJ1-3 | TRBV6-1 | CASTVRSAASGNTIYF | TGTGCCAGCACCGTTCGGTCGGCAGCCTCTGGAAACACCATATATTTT
NA | few | TRBJ1-5 | TRBV7-2 | CASSLQGPSNQPQHF | TGTGCCAGCAGCTTACAGGGCCCTAGCAATCAGCCCCAGCATTTT
TRBD2 | NA | TRBJ2-2 | TRBV28 | CASSSQKERGYWGPNTGELFF | TGTGCCAGCAGCTCCCAGAAAGAGCGGGGCTATTGGGGTCCGAACACCGGGGAGCTGTTTTTT
TRBD2 | NA | TRBJ2-5 | TRBV7-6 | CASSLSSSGSGETQYF | TGTGCCAGCAGCTTATCTTCTAGCGGGAGTGGAGAGACCCAGTACTTC
TRBD2 | NA | TRBJ2-3 | TRBV7-2 | CASSLLAARARTDTQYF | TGTGCCAGCAGCCTACTAGCGGCTCGGGCGCGCACAGATACGCAGTATTTT
NA | many | TRBJ1-4 | TRBV29-1 | CSYRDTNEKLFF | TGCAGCTACCGGGACACTAATGAAAAACTGTTTTTT
NA | few | TRBJ1-5 | TRBV6-1 | CASSEGGGNQPQHF | TGTGCCAGCAGTGAAGGAGGGGGGAATCAGCCCCAGCATTTT
NA | NA | TRBJ2-3 | TRBV2 | CASSEGSTDTQYF | TGTGCCAGCAGTGAGGGGAGCACAGATACGCAGTATTTT
NA | NA | TRBJ1-4 | TRBV13 | CASSLATGSPVEKLFF | TGTGCCAGCAGCTTAGCTACAGGTAGCCCAGTGGAAAAACTGTTTTTT
NA | few | TRBJ2-7 | TRBV12-3/TRBV12-4 | CASSLGGVAYEQYF | TGTGCCAGCAGTTTGGGCGGGGTCGCCTACGAGCAGTACTTC
TRBD1 | NA | TRBJ2-7 | TRBV6-5 | CASSRSGGHEQYF | TGTGCCAGCAGTCGTTCAGGGGGCCACGAGCAGTACTTC
NA | few | TRBJ1-1 | TRBV4-1 | CASSQEGQGGLSRTEAFF | TGCGCCAGCAGCCAAGAGGGGCAGGGTGGGCTCTCGCGGACTGAAGCTTTCTTT
NA | many | TRBJ2-3 | TRBV29-1 | CSVGGAGQSDTQYF | TGCAGCGTTGGGGGGGCAGGGCAGTCAGATACGCAGTATTTT
NA | few | TRBJ1-5 | TRBV30 | CAWGEGRDNQPQHF | TGTGCCTGGGGGGAGGGGAGGGACAATCAGCCCCAGCATTTT
NA | NA | TRBJ1-2 | TRBV6-5 | CASIQTLNYGYTF | TGTGCCAGCATTCAAACCTTAAACTATGGCTACACCTTC
NA | NA | TRBJ1-2 | TRBV20-1 | CSARGAAANYGYTF | TGCAGTGCTAGGGGGGCAGCGGCGAACTATGGCTACACCTTC
NA | NA | TRBJ2-1 | TRBV7-2 | CASSSRGLDYNEQFF | TGTGCCAGCAGCTCTCGAGGGCTCGACTACAATGAGCAGTTCTTC
NA | NA | TRBJ2-6 | TRBV28 | CASSPYSGRGANVLTF | TGTGCCAGCAGTCCCTATAGCGGTAGAGGGGCCAACGTCCTGACTTTC